This T cell receptor beta chain was identified during a study of T cells in tuberculosis. Each clinical donor contributed on average approximately 93,000 T cells from unsorted cryopreserved PBMC. Overall study findings and caveats: The TCR-beta difference was not significant; alpha differences partly reflected length.

This table comes from immunoSEQ multiplex PCR, and its TCRdb copy is limited to in-frame clones, with some not included. The data hold around 10,000 clones, with 90% to 95% observed a single time. The CDR3 loop spans 14 amino acids. CDR1 is SQVTM and CDR2 is ANQGSEA in the germline V gene. J gave up 2 bases and V 7 bases, and 7 bases lay outside the gene matches. As to this clone: Its target is unknown.

This TCR derives from an adult with tuberculosis. The V and J genes are TRBV29-1 and TRBJ1-1, with 10 bases matching TRBD1. Source material: PBMCs. Here the CDR3 DNA reads TGCAGCGCCCGGGACAGGGGTCGTAACACTGAAGCTTTCTTT. Protein product: CSARDRGRNTEAFF.